One sample yielded the 23 T cell receptor beta chains listed below, sequenced in a study of technical replicates of blood from a handful of donors. Some clones are missing from TCRdb's copy, which holds only in-frame ones; the method was immunoSEQ multiplex PCR. The table shows 85,000 to 100,000 clones, with 95% occurring only once. Input material: T cells isolated from PBMCs. These TCRs come from a human donor in good health.

The V gene is TRBV10-2, the J gene TRBJ1-5; D is ambiguous. The CDR3 spans 19 residues. V was pared by 0 bases and J by 0 bases, with 18 bases between. The V gene's germline CDR1 is WSHSY and CDR2 SAAADI. The CDR3 region is CASSESFRVAGTSNQPQHF. CDR3 nucleotides: TGCGCCAGCAGTGAGTCTTTTCGTGTGGCAGGCACTAGCAATCAGCCCCAGCATTTT.

This chain connects TRBV27 to TRBJ1-2; D remains unclear. Trimming took off 3 bases at V and 6 bases at J, with 14 bases between the two ends. Germline-derived CDR1 and CDR2 are MNHEY and SMNVEV (reference sequence). This CDR3 contains 14 residues. The CDR3 sequence: CASSFGLATDGYTF. CDR3 coding DNA: TGTGCCAGCAGTTTCGGACTCGCTACGGATGGCTACACCTTC.

The chain joins TRBV4-1 to TRBJ1-2; 7 bases agree with TRBD1. V lost 1 base and J lost 4; bases outside the gene matches: 6. CDR3 size: 15 residues. Germline V gene sequence: CDR1 MGHRA, CDR2 YSYEKL. In DNA form, the CDR3 reads TGCGCCAGCAGCCAAGGACAGGGCCTCTCCTATGGCTACACCTTC. Residues: CASSQGQGLSYGYTF.

The CDR3 DNA sequence: TGTGCCAGCAGCCCCTCGGCAGGGTATCCGGTCGAGCAGTACTTC. This encodes CASSPSAGYPVEQYF. V and J are TRBV7-8 and TRBJ2-7, with D possibly TRBD1 on 5 matching bases. Germline values: CDR1 SGHVS, CDR2 FQNEAQ. The CDR3 extends over 15 amino acids. V was clipped by 5 bases and J by 6 bases, with 20 bases between them.

This chain uses TRBV5-1 with TRBJ2-1; D is possibly TRBD2 (5 bases). V was pared by 0 bases and J by 8 bases, with 15 bases between. From germline, CDR1 is SGHRS and CDR2 YFSETQ. The CDR3 runs 15 residues. The CDR3 nucleotides read TGCGCCAGCAGCTTGGAAGGAGGCGGTTGGGATGAGCAGTTCTTC. Its translation is CASSLEGGGWDEQFF. Complete variable domain (other parts from reference TRBV5-1 and TRBJ2-1): KAGVTQTPRYLIKTRGQQVTLSCSPISGHRSVSWYQQTPGQGLQFLFEYFSETQRNKGNFPGRFSGRQFSNSRSEMNVSTLELGDSALYLCASSLEGGGWDEQFFGPGTRLTVL.

The V call is TRBV25-1, the J call TRBJ1-6; TRBD1 is a possible D gene (6 bases). Trimming shortened V by 4 bases and J by 9 bases, and 16 bases separated the two germline ends. This CDR3 is built from 15 residues. Germline CDR1 MGHDK, CDR2 SYGVNS. The CDR3 here is CASSAGTGSVSPLHF. In DNA, the CDR3 is TGTGCCAGCAGTGCCGGCACAGGGTCGGTTTCACCCCTCCACTTT. Variable domain in full (rest from reference TRBV25-1 and TRBJ1-6): EADIYQTPRYLVIGTGKKITLECSQTMGHDKMYWYQQDPGMELHLIHYSYGVNSTEKGDLSSESTVSRIRTEHFPLTLESARPSHTSQYLCASSAGTGSVSPLHFGNGTRLTVT.

The chain is built from TRBV6-5 and TRBJ2-6; D is unclear. Germline V lookup: CDR1 MNHEY, CDR2 SVGAGI. The CDR3 loop spans 13 amino acids. V lost 8 bases, J lost 0 bases, and 5 bases lay in between. The chain's CDR3 is CASSRSGANVLTF. The CDR3 DNA is TGTGCCAGCTCCCGCTCTGGGGCCAACGTCCTGACTTTC.

The chain combines TRBV6-5 with TRBJ1-2, with D perhaps matching TRBD1 (5 bases). CDR1 is MNHEY and CDR2 is SVGAGI in the germline V gene. The CDR3 is 13 residues long. V lost 6 bases, J lost 5 bases, and 13 bases lay in between. This chain's CDR3 is CASRPEGRYGYTF. CDR3 sequence (DNA): TGTGCCAGCAGACCGGAGGGGAGATATGGCTACACCTTC.

The rearrangement links TRBV29-1 to TRBJ1-1; 9 bases align to TRBD1. Germline V gives CDR1 SQVTM, CDR2 ANQGSEA. This CDR3 is built from 16 residues. V shed 6 bases and J 1 base; nucleotides not matched to a gene: 12. This CDR3 is CSVPRGQGLRNTEAFF. The DNA for the CDR3 is TGCAGCGTCCCAAGAGGACAGGGGTTGAGGAACACTGAAGCTTTCTTT.

The V gene is TRBV5-1, the J gene TRBJ2-2; no definite D call. Germline CDR1 and CDR2: SGHRS and YFSETQ. The CDR3 spans 13 residues. V lost 1 base, J lost 6 bases, and 7 bases lay in between. CDR3 amino acids: CASSLWSAGELFF. The DNA for the CDR3 is TGCGCCAGCAGCTTGTGGTCGGCCGGGGAGCTGTTTTTT.

The gene calls are TRBV7-9 and TRBJ1-5, with 9 nucleotides matching TRBD1. CDR1 SEHNR and CDR2 FQNEAQ come from the germline V gene (reference sequence). With V trimmed by 3 bases and J by 4 bases, 1 base remained unmatched. The CDR3 runs to 14 residues. The CDR3 sequence: CASSFGTGNQPQHF. Here the CDR3 DNA reads TGTGCCAGCAGCTTCGGGACAGGGAATCAGCCCCAGCATTTT.

V gene TRBV30 combines with J gene TRBJ2-7, with D possibly TRBD1 on 5 matching bases. The V end lost 0 bases, the J end lost 2 bases, and 14 bases lay between the germline ends. This CDR3 region has 15 residues. From germline, CDR1 is GTSNPN and CDR2 SVGIG (reference sequence). CDR3 nucleotide sequence: TGTGCCTGGAGTGTGGGGCTAAATCAAGCCTACGAGCAGTACTTC. Amino acid sequence: CAWSVGLNQAYEQYF. Supplemented by reference TRBV30 and TRBJ2-7, the full variable domain reads SQTIHQWPATLVQPVGSPLSLECTVEGTSNPNLYWYRQAAGRGLQLLFYSVGIGQISSEVPQNLSASRPQDRQFILSSKKLLLSDSGFYLCAWSVGLNQAYEQYFGPGTRLTVT.

V and J are TRBV7-9 and TRBJ1-1, with 7 bases that match TRBD1. With V trimmed by 3 bases and J by 2 bases, 3 bases remained unmatched. In germline, CDR1 is SEHNR, CDR2 FQNEAQ (reference sequence). The CDR3 consists of 14 residues. The CDR3 sequence: CASSLEGGNTEAFF. In nucleotides, the CDR3 is TGTGCCAGCAGCTTGGAAGGGGGCAACACTGAAGCTTTCTTT.

The chain recombines TRBV28 with TRBJ1-5; possible D gene TRBD1, 5 bases. With 8 bases removed from V and 4 bases from J, the gap between germline ends came to 6 bases. Looked up from germline, CDR1 is MDHEN and CDR2 is SYDVKM. This CDR3 comprises 11 residues. This CDR3 reads CASPGNQPQHF. The CDR3 DNA reads TGTGCCAGCCCAGGGAATCAGCCCCAGCATTTT.

The V and J genes are TRBV7-9 and TRBJ1-1; 7 nucleotides align to TRBD1. Germline lookup yields CDR1 SEHNR and CDR2 FQNEAQ (reference sequence). CDR3 length: 16 amino acids. V lost 5 bases, J lost 0 bases, and 9 bases stayed unmatched. The CDR3 protein is CASSGYRGQLNTEAFF. In nucleotides, the CDR3 is TGTGCCAGCAGCGGGTATAGGGGACAGTTGAACACTGAAGCTTTCTTT.

CDR3 residues: CASTEAGVNEQFF. DNA of the CDR3: TGTGCCAGCACCGAAGCGGGGGTGAATGAGCAGTTCTTC. V usage is TRBV6-5 and J usage is TRBJ2-1, with 8 bases identical to TRBD2. CDR1 is MNHEY, CDR2 SVGAGI, per germline. V lost 7 bases and J lost 7; bases outside the gene matches: 6. This CDR3 region has 13 residues.

The V gene is TRBV5-4, the J gene TRBJ1-5; D not resolved. The germline V gene encodes CDR1 SGHNT and CDR2 YYREEE (reference sequence). The CDR3 has 14 amino acids. The V and J ends lost 0 bases and 0 bases respectively, with 4 bases between them. The CDR3 sequence is CASSLGHSNQPQHF. The CDR3 nucleotides read TGTGCCAGCAGCTTGGGGCATAGCAATCAGCCCCAGCATTTT.

The rearrangement uses TRBV7-2 and TRBJ2-7, with no clear D. This CDR3 has 13 residues. Trimming cost V 1 base and J 2 bases, with 6 bases left between them. Germline V lookup: CDR1 SGHTA, CDR2 FQGNSA. The CDR3 reads CASSLVVPYEQYF. CDR3 bases: TGTGCCAGCAGCTTAGTAGTTCCCTACGAGCAGTACTTC.

The chain is built from TRBV19 and TRBJ2-4; the D is unclear. V shed 1 base and J shed 0 bases, with 16 bases lying between them. CDR3 length: 18 residues. In germline, CDR1 is LNHDA, CDR2 SQIVND (reference sequence). The CDR3 here is CASSIGLFNTLAKNIQYF. The CDR3 nucleotides are TGTGCCAGTAGTATAGGTTTGTTCAACACCCTAGCCAAAAACATTCAGTACTTC.

The chain employs TRBV5-1 and TRBJ2-7, with D hard to call. The CDR3 runs to 13 residues. V lost 0 bases and J 0 bases, leaving 4 bases between the germline ends. Germline CDR1 and CDR2: SGHRS and YFSETQ. CDR3 residues: CASSLGSSYEQYF. CDR3 nucleotide sequence: TGCGCCAGCAGCTTGGGGAGCTCCTACGAGCAGTACTTC.

The rearrangement links TRBV27 to TRBJ1-2; 11 bases line up with TRBD1. Germline V gene sequence: CDR1 MNHEY, CDR2 SMNVEV (reference sequence). V shed 3 bases, J shed 8 bases, and the junction held 5 bases outside the gene matches. The CDR3 extends over 14 amino acids. The CDR3 here is CASSFGQGAGGYTF. CDR3 sequence (DNA): TGTGCCAGCAGTTTCGGACAGGGGGCAGGGGGCTACACCTTC.

The chain uses TRBV19 and TRBJ2-5; D remains unclear. V shed 3 bases and J shed 4 bases, with 9 bases lying between them. CDR3 length: 13 residues. The germline V gene encodes CDR1 LNHDA and CDR2 SQIVND (reference sequence). The CDR3 sequence is CASSIYPLETQYF. CDR3 DNA sequence: TGTGCCAGTAGTATTTATCCCTTAGAGACCCAGTACTTC.

The genes are TRBV29-1 and TRBJ2-1; D is unresolved. CDR1 SQVTM and CDR2 ANQGSEA come from the germline V gene. V was clipped by 5 bases and J by 9 bases, with 14 bases between them. This CDR3 contains 12 residues. In nucleotides, the CDR3 is TGCAGCGTTTCCGACTTCTACGGTGAGCAGTTCTTC. Protein product: CSVSDFYGEQFF.